This is a list of T cell receptor beta chains from one sample in a study of early T cells in non-severe SARS-CoV-2 infection. A single record per CDR3 protein comes from TCRdb applying MiXCR to the 5' RACE reads. The table includes 15,000 to 20,000 distinct CDR3 sequences, about 5.5% detected once. Sequencing input: whole blood. These receptors all come from an adult who was a healthcare worker with PCR-confirmed SARS-CoV-2 infection or an uninfected control (not recorded which). Both conserved end residues are part of each CDR3. Each record gives: clone size, V gene, D gene, J gene, CDR3 protein, CDR3 DNA. D genes are given only for firm matches. Size values are once, few and many counts, or a class for expanded clones, and some rows have none.

>many|TRBV4-3|TRBD1|TRBJ2-1
CASSQDHRTGVNEQFF
TGCGCCAGCAGCCAAGATCACCGGACAGGGGTCAATGAGCAGTTCTTC
>few|TRBV28|NA|TRBJ1-2
CASSPQGFSANYGYTF
TGTGCCAGCAGTCCACAGGGCTTTTCAGCTAACTATGGCTACACCTTC
>many|TRBV18|NA|TRBJ2-4
CASSPADAAKNIQYF
TGTGCCAGCTCACCGGCGGACGCGGCCAAAAACATTCAGTACTTC
>medium-sized|TRBV5-6|TRBD1|TRBJ1-2
CASRGQGELNYGYTF
TGTGCCAGCAGGGGACAGGGGGAACTTAACTATGGCTACACCTTC
>many|TRBV28|NA|TRBJ2-4
CASSLQVLAKNIQYF
TGTGCCAGCAGCCTCCAGGTCCTAGCCAAAAACATTCAGTACTTC
>many|TRBV3-2|NA|TRBJ2-6
CASSGDSGANVLTF
TGTGCCAGCAGCGGCGATTCTGGGGCCAACGTCCTGACTTTC
>many|TRBV7-2|NA|TRBJ2-5
CASRPDSQETQYF
TGTGCCAGCAGACCTGACTCGCAAGAGACCCAGTACTTC
>many|TRBV7-6|NA|TRBJ2-5
CASSLVLQETQYF
TGTGCCAGCAGCTTAGTTTTGCAAGAGACCCAGTACTTC
>NA|TRBV10-1|NA|TRBJ2-2
CASSDSSTGELFF
TGCGCCAGCAGTGACTCTAGCACCGGGGAGCTGTTTTTT
>many|TRBV19|TRBD2|TRBJ2-1
CASSMGTSTNEQFF
TGTGCCAGTAGTATGGGGACTAGCACCAATGAGCAGTTCTTC